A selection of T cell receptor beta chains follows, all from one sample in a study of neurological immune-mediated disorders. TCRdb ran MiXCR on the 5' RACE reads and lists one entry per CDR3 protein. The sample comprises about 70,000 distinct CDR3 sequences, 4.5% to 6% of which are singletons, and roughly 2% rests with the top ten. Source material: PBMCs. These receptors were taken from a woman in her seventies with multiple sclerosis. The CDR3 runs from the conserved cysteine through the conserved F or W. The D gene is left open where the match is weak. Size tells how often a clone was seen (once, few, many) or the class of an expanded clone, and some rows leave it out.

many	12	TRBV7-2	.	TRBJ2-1	TGTGCCAGCAGCTTCGGGCAGACAGGGAGGCACTTC	CASSFGQTGRHF
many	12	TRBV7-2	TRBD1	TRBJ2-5	TGTGCCAGCAGACAGACAGGGGGGGCCCAGTACTTC	CASRQTGGAQYF
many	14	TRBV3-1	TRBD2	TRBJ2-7	TGTGCCAGCAGCCAAGGGTCCGGGGGGGACGAGCAGTACTTC	CASSQGSGGDEQYF
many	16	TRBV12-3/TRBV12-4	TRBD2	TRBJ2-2	TGTGCCAGCAGTTTAGTTCCGGCGGGAGAGGCCGGGGAGCTGTTTTTT	CASSLVPAGEAGELFF
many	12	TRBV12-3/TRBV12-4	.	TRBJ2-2	TGTGCCAGCCGCGGAGCGCGGGGGGAGCTGTTTTTT	CASRGARGELFF
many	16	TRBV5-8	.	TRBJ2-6	TGTGCCAGCAGCTCAGGGTCCTTCTCTGGGGCCAACGTCCTGACTTTC	CASSSGSFSGANVLTF
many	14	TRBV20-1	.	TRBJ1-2	TGCAGTGCTCCTCCAACCAGGGTTCTCTATGGCTACACCTTC	CSAPPTRVLYGYTF
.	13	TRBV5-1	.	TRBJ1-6	TGCGCCAGCAGCCCGAACAACGATGCACCCCTCAACTTT	CASSPNNDAPLNF
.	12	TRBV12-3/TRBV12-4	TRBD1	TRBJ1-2	TGTGCCAGCAGAACCGGACAGGGTGGCTACACCTTC	CASRTGQGGYTF
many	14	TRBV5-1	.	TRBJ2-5	TGCGCCAGCAGCTTTGCAGCTGCACAAGAGACCCAGTACTTC	CASSFAAAQETQYF
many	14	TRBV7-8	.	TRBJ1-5	TGTGCCAGCACGCCTATCAGGAGCCATCAGCCCCAGCATTTT	CASTPIRSHQPQHF
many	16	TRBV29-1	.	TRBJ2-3	TGCAGCGTTGACGGTCTAGGGTTCGAACAAACAGATACGCAGTATTTT	CSVDGLGFEQTDTQYF
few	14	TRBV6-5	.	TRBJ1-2	TGTGCCAGCAGTACTAGGGACGGCTTGGCTGGCTACACCTTC	CASSTRDGLAGYTF
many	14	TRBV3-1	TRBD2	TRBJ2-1	TGTGCCAGCAGCCACTCCGGGACTAACAATGAGCAGTTCTTC	CASSHSGTNNEQFF
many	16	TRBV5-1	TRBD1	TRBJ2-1	TGCGCCAGCAGCGTACCAGGGGGTAGGTCCTACAATGAGCAGTTCTTC	CASSVPGGRSYNEQFF
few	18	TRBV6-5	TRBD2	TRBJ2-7	TGTGCCAGCAGTTACTCGAGTACTAGCGGGGCTACGGCGGGAGAGCAGTACTTC	CASSYSSTSGATAGEQYF
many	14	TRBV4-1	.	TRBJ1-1	TGCGCCAGCAGCCAAGAGGGGGATGCCACTGAAGCTTTCTTT	CASSQEGDATEAFF
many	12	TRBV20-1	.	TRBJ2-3	TGCAGTGCTACCCCTAGCACAGATACGCAGTATTTT	CSATPSTDTQYF
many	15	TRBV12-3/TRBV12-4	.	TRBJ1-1	TGTGCCAGCAGTTTAGCGGGGAGGGTAAAGGTTGAAGCTTTCTTT	CASSLAGRVKVEAFF
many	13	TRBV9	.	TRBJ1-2	TGTGCCAGCAGCGTAGAAGGGGCGAGGGGCTACACCTTC	CASSVEGARGYTF
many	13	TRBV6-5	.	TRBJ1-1	TGTGCCAGCAGTTACTCCGGTGGGGGTGAAGCTTTCTTT	CASSYSGGGEAFF
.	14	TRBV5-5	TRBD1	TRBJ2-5	TGTGCCAGCAGCTTGTACAGGGGCGGAGAGACCCAGTACTTC	CASSLYRGGETQYF
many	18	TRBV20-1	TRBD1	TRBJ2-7	TGCAGTGCTAGACCTCCCTTTCTAGGACAGGGGGCTTCCTACGAGCAGTACTTC	CSARPPFLGQGASYEQYF
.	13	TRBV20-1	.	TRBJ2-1	TGCAGTGCTAGGGGACCCCTTCGAGCGGCCCCGTTCTTC	CSARGPLRAAPFF
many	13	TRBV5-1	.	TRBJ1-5	TGCGCCAGCAGCGAGGGCAGCAATCAGCCCCAGCATTTT	CASSEGSNQPQHF
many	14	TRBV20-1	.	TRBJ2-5	TGCAGTGCTAGAGATGGGGCGGCCCAAGAGACCCAGTACTTC	CSARDGAAQETQYF
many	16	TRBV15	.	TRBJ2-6	TGTGCCACCAGCAGAGTGGCGACCTCTGGGGCCAACGTCCTGACTTTC	CATSRVATSGANVLTF
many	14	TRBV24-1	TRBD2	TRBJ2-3	TGTGCCACCAGTGCCAGCGGGATGACAGATACGCAGTATTTT	CATSASGMTDTQYF
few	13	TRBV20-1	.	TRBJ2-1	TGCAGTGCTAGGTTTGGGCGGACTAATGAGCAGTTCTTC	CSARFGRTNEQFF
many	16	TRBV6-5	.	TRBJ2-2	TGTGCCAGCAGTGCGGACGGATACGCGAACACCGGGGAGCTGTTTTTT	CASSADGYANTGELFF
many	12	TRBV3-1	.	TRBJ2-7	TGTGCCAGCAGTCGAACTAGCAACGAGCAGTACTTC	CASSRTSNEQYF
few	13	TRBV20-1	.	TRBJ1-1	TGCAGTGCCCCTGACGGGATGAACACTGAAGCTTTCTTT	CSAPDGMNTEAFF
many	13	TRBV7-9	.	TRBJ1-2	TGTGCCAGCAGCGCCGCGGGGGCTTATGGCTACACCTTC	CASSAAGAYGYTF
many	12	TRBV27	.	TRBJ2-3	TGTGCCAGCAGAATCGATCCCCATACGCAGTATTTT	CASRIDPHTQYF
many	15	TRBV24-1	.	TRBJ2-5	TGTGCCACCAGTGCGGGCGAGGGGAACCAAGAGACCCAGTACTTC	CATSAGEGNQETQYF
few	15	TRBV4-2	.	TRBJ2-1	TGTGCCAGCAGCCCCACGGGGTCCAGATTGGAAGAGCAGTTCTTC	CASSPTGSRLEEQFF
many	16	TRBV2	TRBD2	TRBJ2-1	TGTGCCAGCAGTAACGGACTAGCGGGAGGAGGAAATGAGCAGTTCTTC	CASSNGLAGGGNEQFF
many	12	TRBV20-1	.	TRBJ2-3	TGCAGTGCTAGAGAGGAAACAGATACGCAGTATTTT	CSAREETDTQYF
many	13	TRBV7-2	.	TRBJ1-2	TGTGCCAGCAGCTTGGAGAGGACCTATGGCTACACCTTC	CASSLERTYGYTF
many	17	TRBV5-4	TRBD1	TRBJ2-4	TGTGCCAGCAGCTTGCCGGGACAGGGGTCAGCCAAAAACATTCAGTACTTC	CASSLPGQGSAKNIQYF
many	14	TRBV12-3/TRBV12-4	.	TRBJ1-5	TGTGCCAGCAGCTTAGGACTTAGCAATCAGCCCCAGCATTTT	CASSLGLSNQPQHF
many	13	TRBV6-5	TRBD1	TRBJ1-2	TGTGCCAGCAGAGGGGAACAGGGGAAGGGCTACACCTTC	CASRGEQGKGYTF
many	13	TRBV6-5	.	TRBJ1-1	TGTGCCAGCAGTTACTCGGTGAACACTGAAGCTTTCTTT	CASSYSVNTEAFF
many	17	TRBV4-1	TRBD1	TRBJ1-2	TGCGCCAGCAGTCTCGTACAGTCCGGGACAGGGCTTAATGGCTACACCTTC	CASSLVQSGTGLNGYTF
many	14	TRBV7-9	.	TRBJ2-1	TGTGCCAGCAGCGCCAGGGATTTGGGGAATGAGCAGTTCTTC	CASSARDLGNEQFF
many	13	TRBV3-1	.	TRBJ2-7	TGTGCCAGCAGACGCCGGGACTCCTACGAGCAGTACTTC	CASRRRDSYEQYF
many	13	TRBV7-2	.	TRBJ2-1	TGTGCCAGCAGCTCCGGTTTAGAGAATGAGCAGTTCTTC	CASSSGLENEQFF
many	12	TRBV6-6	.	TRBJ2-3	TGTGCCAGCAGCGGGGTCACAGATACGCAGTATTTT	CASSGVTDTQYF
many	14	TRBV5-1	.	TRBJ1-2	TGCGCCAGCAGCTTGGATGACGGCAACTATGGCTACACCTTC	CASSLDDGNYGYTF
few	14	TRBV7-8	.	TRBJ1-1	TGTGCCAGCAGCTTAGAGGGGGGCCGGACTGAAGCTTTCTTT	CASSLEGGRTEAFF
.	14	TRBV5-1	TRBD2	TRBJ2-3	TGCTCCAGCAGCTTGGGAGGGTACACAGATACGCAGTATTTT	CSSSLGGYTDTQYF
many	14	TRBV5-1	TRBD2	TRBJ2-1	TGCGCCAGTAAAGCGGGAGGCCTTCACGATGAGCAGTTCTTC	CASKAGGLHDEQFF